The next 11 T cell receptor beta chains were all read from a single sample in a study of cytomegalovirus exposure and HLA in healthy donors (dated by TCRdb to the late 2010s). Libraries were constructed by the immunoSEQ multiplex PCR assay. The multiplex PCR relied on a mix of 60 forward primers for TCR Vbeta segments and 13 reverse primers for TCR Jbeta segments. TCRdb took over this immuneACCESS table, retaining in-frame rearrangements with V and J assigned. Such tables are incomplete; in checked studies, under half of the missing clones stem from an unresolved V gene, and the remainder is unexplained. The table for this sample lists about 150,000 clones; around 79% of them were counted only once. The leading ten clones occupy around 3.3% of the sample. Sequenced sample: PBMCs. These receptors were collected from a woman aged 40 to 49 in good health and CMV-seronegative.

This clone was picked up a small number of times. The rearrangement joins TRBV6-5 to TRBJ2-3; 8 bases match TRBD1. V shed 6 bases and J 3 bases; nucleotides not matched to a gene: 8. Germline-derived CDR1 and CDR2 are MNHEY and SVGAGI. The CDR3 consists of 15 residues. The DNA of the CDR3 is TGTGCCAGCAGAAGATTAGGACAGGGAACAGATACGCAGTATTTT. Protein: CASRRLGQGTDTQYF.

The genes are TRBV5-1 and TRBJ1-3, with no clear D. Germline CDR1 is SGHRS and CDR2 is YFSETQ. The CDR3 loop spans 15 amino acids. V was clipped by 1 base and J by 0 bases, with 8 bases between them. The CDR3: CASSLRGSSGNTIYF. CDR3 sequence (DNA): TGCGCCAGCAGCTTGAGAGGGAGCTCTGGAAACACCATATATTTT.

In its sample, this clone was seen a few times. The chain uses TRBV18 and TRBJ2-4; D may be TRBD1 (5 bases). In germline, CDR1 is KGHSH, CDR2 LQKENI. The V and J ends lost 3 bases and 0 bases respectively, with 15 bases between them. CDR3 length: 17 amino acids. CDR3 amino acids: CASSPSGKIIAKNIQYF. The DNA for the CDR3 is TGTGCCAGCTCACCCTCAGGGAAAATCATAGCCAAAAACATTCAGTACTTC.

This clone came up a few times. The chain combines TRBV2 with TRBJ1-4, with D possibly matching TRBD1 (5 bases). V was pared by 4 bases and J by 7 bases, with 13 bases between. The CDR3 runs to 14 residues. The germline gives CDR1 SNHLY, CDR2 FYNNEI. The CDR3 spells CASSGQGTGEKLFF. The CDR3 DNA reads TGTGCCAGCAGTGGTCAGGGTACGGGTGAAAAACTGTTTTTT.

This chain uses TRBV14 with TRBJ1-6; 8 nucleotides line up with TRBD1. The trim removed 6 bases at V and 7 bases at J, leaving 5 bases unmatched. This CDR3 is 14 amino acids long. Germline V gene data show CDR1 as SGHDN and CDR2 as FVKESK. The CDR3 nucleotides read TGTGCCAGCAGTAAAAGGACAGGGAATTCACCCCTCCACTTT. Protein product: CASSKRTGNSPLHF.

The chain has TRBV7-6 and TRBJ2-1; D is possibly TRBD2 (7 bases). Germline V gives CDR1 SGHVS, CDR2 FNYEAQ. V lost 1 base and J 7 bases, leaving 17 bases between the germline ends. This CDR3 comprises 16 residues. DNA for the CDR3: TGTGCCAGCAGCTTAGAGGGAGGGGGGGCCGCAAATGAGCAGTTCTTC. Translating it yields CASSLEGGGAANEQFF.

V usage is TRBV5-1 and J usage is TRBJ2-1, with TRBD2 matching over 8 bases. This CDR3 spans 15 amino acids. Germline-derived CDR1 and CDR2 are SGHRS and YFSETQ. Trimming cost V 0 bases and J 10 bases; bases outside gene matches: 9. In DNA, the CDR3 is TGCGCCAGCAGCTTGGTCGGGAGCGGGGGTCGAGAGCAGTTCTTC. It yields the protein CASSLVGSGGREQFF.

The gene calls are TRBV18 and TRBJ2-5; 15 bases match TRBD2. Trimming removed 0 bases from V and 4 bases from J; junction bases left unmatched: 6. Germline CDR1 and CDR2: KGHSH and LQKENI. This CDR3 contains 18 residues. CDR3 sequence (DNA): TGTGCCAGCTCACCACCAGGACTAGCGGGGGGGCAATCAGAGACCCAGTACTTC. Translated, it gives CASSPPGLAGGQSETQYF. The full variable domain, completed using reference TRBV18 and TRBJ2-5, is NAGVMQNPRHLVRRRGQEARLRCSPMKGHSHVYWYRQLPEEGLKFMVYLQKENIIDESGMPKERFSAEFPKEGPSILRIQQVVRGDSAAYFCASSPPGLAGGQSETQYFGPGTRLLVL.

Points on this clone: Other DNA sequences in this specimen translate into the identical CDR3. The J gene is TRBJ1-1, the V gene TRBV4-2; D may be TRBD1 (6 bases). The CDR3 totals 16 residues. Germline CDR1 is LGHNA and CDR2 is YNFKEQ. Deletions cut 4 bases from V and 11 bases from J, with 26 bases between. The CDR3 region is CASSLVGGGPKRRAFF. DNA of the CDR3: TGTGCCAGCAGCCTTGTAGGGGGGGGCCCGAAGCGGAGGGCTTTCTTT.

V usage is TRBV7-6 and J usage is TRBJ2-5; D gene ambiguous. Trimming shortened V by 5 bases and J by 1 base, and 2 bases separated the two germline ends. Germline CDR1 reads SGHVS; CDR2 reads FNYEAQ. The CDR3 covers 11 residues. This CDR3 reads CASSLQETQYF. CDR3 nucleotide sequence: TGTGCCAGCAGCCTCCAAGAGACCCAGTACTTC.

The V and J genes are TRBV5-4 and TRBJ2-3; 12 bases align to TRBD2. After removal of 6 bases from V and 4 bases from J, the junction contained 9 bases not matched to a gene. The CDR3 sequence is 16 residues long. In germline, CDR1 is SGHNT, CDR2 YYREEE (reference sequence). CDR3 sequence: CASNARLAGGADTQYF. CDR3 nucleotides: TGTGCCAGCAACGCCCGGCTAGCGGGGGGGGCAGATACGCAGTATTTT.